These 10 T cell receptor beta chains originate from one sample sequenced in a study of T cell repertoires in cytomegalovirus infection. TCRdb reanalysed the reads using MiXCR and keeps one entry per CDR3 protein. The sample includes about 890,000 distinct CDR3 sequences, roughly a third of them seen just once. These receptors lack a known antigen. The sample in question was cultured CD8+ T cells from PBMCs, obtained from culture after CMV antigen stimulation. Source of these receptors: a human donor in good health (CMV status not recorded). Some clones in this sample may be carry-over from other donors' samples.

This clonotype was recorded at least ten times. The rearrangement links TRBV7-9 to TRBJ2-1, with D perhaps matching TRBD2 (5 bases). The CDR3 length is 12 residues. Per the germline V gene, CDR1 is SEHNR and CDR2 is FQNEAQ (reference sequence). V was clipped by 4 bases and J by 7 bases, with 8 bases between them. Here the CDR3 DNA reads TGTGCCAGCAGCTCGCGGGCGAATGAGCAGTTCTTC. Its protein is CASSSRANEQFF.

This rearrangement joins TRBV27 to TRBJ2-6; perhaps TRBD2 as D (5 bases). Between the trimmed V and J ends, which lost 5 bases and 0 bases, there was a span of 11 bases. Germline loops: CDR1 MNHEY, CDR2 SMNVEV (reference sequence). The CDR3 extends over 16 amino acids. CDR3 DNA sequence: TGTGCCAGCAGTCCGGCGGGTAGCTCTGGGGCCAACGTCCTGACTTTC. This translates into CASSPAGSSGANVLTF.

Only a few counts were recorded for this clonotype. The chain combines TRBV7-6 with TRBJ1-1; D is unclear. V lost 2 bases and J lost 1, with 14 bases in between. Germline V gene lookup returns CDR1 SGHVS and CDR2 FNYEAQ. The CDR3 is made up of 16 amino acids. CDR3 amino acids: CASSLTPPLKNTEAFF. The CDR3 DNA follows: TGTGCCAGCAGCTTAACGCCGCCTCTTAAGAACACTGAAGCTTTCTTT.

The chain combines TRBV6-1 with TRBJ2-7; either TRBD1 or TRBD2 may fit D (7 bases each). Germline V CDR1 and CDR2: MNHNS, SASEGT. CDR3 length: 16 amino acids. V lost 2 bases to trimming and J lost 3 bases, with 17 bases between them. The CDR3 DNA reads TGTGCCAGCAGTGAATGGGCGGGGGACAGCGGCTACGAGCAGTACTTC. It translates to CASSEWAGDSGYEQYF.

This clonotype was seen a few times. The V and J genes are TRBV27 and TRBJ2-1; TRBD1 or TRBD2 may be the D gene (5 bases each). V was clipped by 9 bases and J by 5 bases, with 20 bases between them. Germline V gives CDR1 MNHEY, CDR2 SMNVEV (reference sequence). The CDR3 has 15 residues. The CDR3, as DNA: TGTGCCAGTCTCCCCCCGGGGACGAGACACAATGAGCAGTTCTTC. Residues: CASLPPGTRHNEQFF.

The chain carries TRBV12-3 or TRBV12-4 and TRBJ1-3; possible D gene TRBD1, 5 bases. The CDR3 runs 14 residues. The ends were cut back, 6 bases at V and 4 bases at J, with 13 bases in the middle. The CDR3 loop is CASSRRGRGNTIYF. The CDR3 region has the DNA TGTGCCAGCAGCCGTCGGGGCCGAGGAAACACCATATATTTT.

The chain carries TRBV24-1 and TRBJ2-6, with unresolved D. V was shortened by 4 bases and J by 0 bases, with 12 bases between the two germline ends. Germline CDR1 KGHDR, CDR2 SFDVKD. The CDR3 runs 17 residues. In DNA, the CDR3 is TGTGCCACCAGTGAATGGACCGATAGCTCTGGGGCCAACGTCCTGACTTTC. Protein product: CATSEWTDSSGANVLTF.

This chain uses TRBV5-4 with TRBJ2-7, with 10 bases aligning to TRBD1. Trimming cost V 4 bases and J 6 bases; bases outside gene matches: 7. This CDR3 has 14 amino acids. The V gene's germline CDR1 is SGHNT and CDR2 YYREEE (reference sequence). The CDR3: CASSPGTGEFEQYF. The CDR3 nucleotides read TGTGCCAGCAGCCCCGGGACAGGGGAATTCGAGCAGTACTTC.

This clonotype was observed a handful of times. The CDR3 nucleotides are TGTGCCAGCAGTTTATCGCTAGGGAATGGCTACACCTTC. Translating gives CASSLSLGNGYTF. The genes are TRBV27 and TRBJ1-2; no firm D call. The CDR3 consists of 13 residues. The V end was cut by 0 bases, the J end by 6 bases, with 8 bases between. Germline V lookup: CDR1 MNHEY, CDR2 SMNVEV (reference sequence).

This clonotype has more than one count but fewer than ten. The gene calls are TRBV5-1 and TRBJ2-1; D remains unclear. The CDR3 has 17 residues. Germline V gives CDR1 SGHRS, CDR2 YFSETQ. V was clipped by 0 bases and J by 10 bases, with 23 bases between them. The CDR3 DNA is TGCGCCAGCAGCTTGGGGCCGAGCAAATCGTCCTTCCTGGAGCAGTTCTTC. As protein: CASSLGPSKSSFLEQFF.